Presented here are 11 T cell receptor beta chains from one specimen sequenced in a study of blood T cell repertoires in COVID-19 (dated by TCRdb to 2018 to 2021). The method behind the library was the immunoSEQ multiplex PCR assay. Drawn from immuneACCESS, this table holds only the in-frame rearrangements with V and J called that TCRdb kept. Clones are partly lost; checked studies trace under half to an unresolved V gene and leave the rest unexplained. The sample table lists 300,000 to 350,000 clones, 85% to 90% of them with a count of one. Of the sample, about 6% falls within the top ten clones. What was sequenced was peripheral blood. These receptors came from a woman aged 45 to 65 with COVID-19, enrolled during active disease.

By proportion, this clone is medium-sized. The V call is TRBV4-2, the J call TRBJ2-7, with 9 bases lining up with TRBD1. Germline CDR1 and CDR2: LGHNA and YNFKEQ. Unmatched junction bases numbered 9, after V lost 1 base and J lost 5 bases. This CDR3 region has 16 residues. CDR3 DNA: TGTGCCAGCAGCCAAGGTCGGGACAGGGCACCAGACGAGCAGTACTTC. Encoded protein: CASSQGRDRAPDEQYF.

This clone has only a few counts. The J gene is TRBJ1-5, the V gene TRBV7-8; 9 bases map to TRBD1. CDR1 is SGHVS and CDR2 is FQNEAQ in the germline V gene. The ends lost 1 base at V and 0 bases at J; junction bases unmatched: 10. This CDR3 has 19 residues. In DNA, the CDR3 is TGTGCCAGCAGCTTAGTCGTAGGGACAGGGAGTTATAGCAATCAGCCCCAGCATTTT. It encodes CASSLVVGTGSYSNQPQHF.

This clone has just a few counts. The chain uses TRBV6-2 or TRBV6-3 and TRBJ1-5; D not certain. V lost 4 bases and J 0 bases, leaving 19 bases between the germline ends. The CDR3 is 18 amino acids. In germline, CDR1 is MNHEY, CDR2 SVGEGT. CDR3 coding DNA: TGTGCCAGCAGTTCGAATCCGAGAGGGCGAGGTAGCAATCAGCCCCAGCATTTT. Protein product: CASSSNPRGRGSNQPQHF.

CDR3 sequence: CASSLGGSANTEAFF. CDR3 DNA: TGTGCCAGCTCCCTAGGGGGCAGCGCGAACACTGAAGCTTTCTTT. J is TRBJ1-1 and V is TRBV18; 7 nucleotides match TRBD1. The germline CDR1 and CDR2 sequences are KGHSH and LQKENI. The CDR3 is 15 residues long. With V trimmed by 6 bases and J by 1 base, 8 bases remained unmatched.

In this sample, this clone turned up once. V gene TRBV29-1 combines with J gene TRBJ1-1; D may be TRBD1 (6 bases). Trimming left V 3 bases short and J 3 bases short, with 17 bases between. The CDR3 is 15 amino acids. CDR1 is SQVTM, CDR2 ANQGSEA, per germline. CDR3 sequence reads: CSVDRDNSIYTEAFF. CDR3 bases: TGCAGCGTTGATAGGGACAACTCAATCTACACTGAAGCTTTCTTT.

The V gene is TRBV11-3, the J gene TRBJ2-5, with D tentatively TRBD2 (5 bases). V was cut by 5 bases and J by 1 base, with 14 bases left in between. CDR1 is SGHNT and CDR2 is YENEEA in the germline V gene. The CDR3 extends over 15 amino acids. Here the CDR3 reads CASSRWSGPQETQYF. As DNA, the CDR3 is TGTGCCAGCAGCCGATGGAGCGGACCCCAAGAGACCCAGTACTTC.

V and J are TRBV4-3 and TRBJ2-7; 8 nucleotides line up with TRBD1. CDR3 size: 15 residues. Losses at the gene ends were 0 bases for V and 4 bases for J; bases not matched to a gene: 5. Germline V gene sequence: CDR1 LGHNA, CDR2 YSLEER. The CDR3 region has the DNA TGCGCCAGCAGCCAAGATCTTCAGGGGGCTTACGAGCAGTACTTC. Amino acids: CASSQDLQGAYEQYF.

The chain combines TRBV6-5 with TRBJ2-5; a possible D gene is TRBD2 (6 bases). CDR3 length: 15 residues. Germline values: CDR1 MNHEY, CDR2 SVGAGI. The germline V and J ends were trimmed by 6 bases and 5 bases, with 19 bases remaining between them. CDR3 in DNA: TGTGCCAGCAGCAAGCATCCGGGACTTTTGGAGACCCAGTACTTC. It specifies CASSKHPGLLETQYF.

The chain couples TRBV29-1 to TRBJ2-5, with TRBD1 identical over 8 bases. V was clipped by 5 bases and J by 5 bases; unmatched bases: 7. This CDR3 has 13 amino acids. Germline V gene data show CDR1 as SQVTM and CDR2 as ANQGSEA. The CDR3 DNA reads as TGCAGCGTTATCCCAGGGGGCGAGGAGACCCAGTACTTC. Its protein product is CSVIPGGEETQYF. The entire variable domain, with the rest obtained from reference TRBV29-1 and TRBJ2-5, is as follows: SAVISQKPSRDICQRGTSLTIQCQVDSQVTMMFWYRQQPGQSLTLIATANQGSEATYESGFVIDKFPISRPNLTFSTLTVSNMSPEDSSIYLCSVIPGGEETQYFGPGTRLLVL.

The V gene is TRBV19, the J gene TRBJ1-5, with TRBD1 as a possible D gene (5 bases). CDR1 is LNHDA, CDR2 SQIVND, per germline (reference sequence). This CDR3 has 15 residues. V lost 5 bases, J lost 6 bases, and 17 bases lay in between. CDR3 coding DNA: TGTGCCAGTAGTCTACGACGGGGGTCTGGTCAGCCCCAGCATTTT. It is translated as CASSLRRGSGQPQHF.

The genes are TRBV5-5 and TRBJ1-4; 8 nucleotides agree with TRBD1. V trimming: 0 bases; J trimming: 6 bases; junction bases outside the gene matches: 4. CDR1 and CDR2 from the germline V gene are SGHKS and YYEKEE (reference sequence). This CDR3 region has 15 residues. The CDR3 spells CASSLGGTGHEKLFF. In nucleotides, the CDR3 is TGTGCCAGCAGCTTGGGCGGGACAGGTCATGAAAAACTGTTTTTT.